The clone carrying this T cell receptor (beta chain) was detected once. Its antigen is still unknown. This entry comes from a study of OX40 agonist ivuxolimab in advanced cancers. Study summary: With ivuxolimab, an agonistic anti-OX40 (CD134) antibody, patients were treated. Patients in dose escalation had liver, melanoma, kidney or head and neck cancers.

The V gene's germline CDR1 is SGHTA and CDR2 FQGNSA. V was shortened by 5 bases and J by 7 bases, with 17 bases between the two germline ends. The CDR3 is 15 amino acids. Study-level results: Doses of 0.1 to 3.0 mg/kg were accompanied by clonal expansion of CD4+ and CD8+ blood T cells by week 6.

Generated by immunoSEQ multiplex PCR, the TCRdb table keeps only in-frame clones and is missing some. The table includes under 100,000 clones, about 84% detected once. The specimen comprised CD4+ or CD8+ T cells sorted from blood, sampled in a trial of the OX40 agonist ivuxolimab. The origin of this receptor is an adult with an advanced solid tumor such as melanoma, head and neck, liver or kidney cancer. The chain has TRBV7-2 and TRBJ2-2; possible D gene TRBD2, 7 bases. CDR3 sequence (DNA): TGTGCCAGCAGCCCGCTCGGGGGGCTAAGCGGGGAGCTGTTTTTT. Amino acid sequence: CASSPLGGLSGELFF.